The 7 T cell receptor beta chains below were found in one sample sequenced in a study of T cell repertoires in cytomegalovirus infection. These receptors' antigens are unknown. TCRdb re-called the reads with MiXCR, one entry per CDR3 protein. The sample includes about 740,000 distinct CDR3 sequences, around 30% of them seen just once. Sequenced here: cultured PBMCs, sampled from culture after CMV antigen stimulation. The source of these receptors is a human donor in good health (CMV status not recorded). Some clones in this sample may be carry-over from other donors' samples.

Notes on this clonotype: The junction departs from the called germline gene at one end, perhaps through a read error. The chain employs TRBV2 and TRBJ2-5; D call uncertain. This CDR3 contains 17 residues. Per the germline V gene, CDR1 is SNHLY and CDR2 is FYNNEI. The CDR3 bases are TGTGCTAGCACCCTCGCTGGGTTGGACCTCCCCCAAGAGAGCCAGTACTTC. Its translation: CASTLAGLDLPQESQYF.

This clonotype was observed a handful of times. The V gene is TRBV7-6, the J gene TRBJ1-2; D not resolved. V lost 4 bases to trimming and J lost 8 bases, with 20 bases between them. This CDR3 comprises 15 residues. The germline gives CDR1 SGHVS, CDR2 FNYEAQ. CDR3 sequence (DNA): TGTGCCAGCAGCTCTCGGGAACTGGTCGGTAGAGGCTACACCTTC. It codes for CASSSRELVGRGYTF.

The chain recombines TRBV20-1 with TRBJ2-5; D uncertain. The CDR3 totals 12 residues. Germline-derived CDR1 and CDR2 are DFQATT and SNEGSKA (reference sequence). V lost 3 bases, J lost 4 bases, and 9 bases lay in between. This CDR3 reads CSASSMGETQYF. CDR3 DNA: TGCAGTGCTAGTAGTATGGGAGAGACCCAGTACTTC.

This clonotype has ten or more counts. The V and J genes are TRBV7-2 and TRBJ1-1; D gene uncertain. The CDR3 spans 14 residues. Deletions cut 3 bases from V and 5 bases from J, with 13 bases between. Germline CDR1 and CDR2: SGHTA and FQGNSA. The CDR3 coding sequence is TGTGCCAGCAGCTTTGGTGGGGTGGGGACTGAAGCTTTCTTT. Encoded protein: CASSFGGVGTEAFF.

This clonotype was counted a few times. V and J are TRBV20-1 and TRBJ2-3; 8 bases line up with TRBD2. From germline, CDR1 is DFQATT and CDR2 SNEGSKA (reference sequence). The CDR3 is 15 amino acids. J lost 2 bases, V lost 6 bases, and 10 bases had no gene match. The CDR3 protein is CSARLAIPHTDTQYF. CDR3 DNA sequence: TGCAGTGCCAGACTAGCGATTCCTCACACAGATACGCAGTATTTT.

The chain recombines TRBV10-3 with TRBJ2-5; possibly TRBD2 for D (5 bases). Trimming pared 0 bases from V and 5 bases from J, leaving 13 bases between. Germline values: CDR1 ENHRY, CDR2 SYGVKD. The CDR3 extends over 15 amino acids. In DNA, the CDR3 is TGTGCCATCAGTGAGTCGGTGGGGAGCCCGGAGACCCAGTACTTC. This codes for CAISESVGSPETQYF.

The CDR3 protein is CASSDAGGAGTDTQYF. CDR3 sequence (DNA): TGTGCCAGCAGTGATGCCGGGGGGGCCGGTACAGATACGCAGTATTTT. V usage is TRBV6-6 and J usage is TRBJ2-3; 8 nucleotides align to TRBD2. CDR3 length: 16 amino acids. Germline V CDR1 and CDR2: MNHNY, SVGAGI (reference sequence). V was pared by 5 bases and J by 3 bases, with 10 bases of the junction left unmatched.